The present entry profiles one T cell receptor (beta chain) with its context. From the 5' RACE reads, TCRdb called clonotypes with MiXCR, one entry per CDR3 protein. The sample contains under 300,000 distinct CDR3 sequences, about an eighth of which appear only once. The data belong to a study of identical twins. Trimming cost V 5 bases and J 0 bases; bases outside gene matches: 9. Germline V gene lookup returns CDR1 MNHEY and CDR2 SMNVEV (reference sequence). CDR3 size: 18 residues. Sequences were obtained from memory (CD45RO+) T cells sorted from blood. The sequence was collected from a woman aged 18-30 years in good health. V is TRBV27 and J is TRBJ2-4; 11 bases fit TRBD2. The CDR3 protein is CASSPVAGGNPAKNIQYF. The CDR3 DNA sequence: TGTGCCAGCAGTCCCGTAGCGGGAGGGAACCCAGCCAAAAACATTCAGTACTTC.